These 29 T cell receptor beta chains were all obtained from the same sample, sequenced in a study of blood T cells in healthy people across ages. The second PCR ran roughly 7 to 11 cycles with a sample-barcoded 5' primer and J-beta primers. One entry per CDR3 protein, called by TCRdb with MiXCR from the 5' RACE reads. The sample contains 1,100,000 or so distinct CDR3 sequences, around 43% of which appear only once. Sequenced input: blood. The source is a woman aged 55-69 years in good health.

This clonotype was seen more than once but under ten times. J is TRBJ2-1 and V is TRBV5-1; unclear D gene. The CDR3 contains 15 residues. V was shortened by 0 bases and J by 4 bases, with 11 bases between the two germline ends. CDR1 and CDR2 from the germline V gene are SGHRS and YFSETQ. This CDR3 reads CASSLGLDPYNEQFF. As DNA, the CDR3 is TGCGCCAGCAGCTTGGGACTTGACCCTTACAATGAGCAGTTCTTC. Together with reference TRBV5-1 and TRBJ2-1, the CDR3 gives the full variable domain: KAGVTQTPRYLIKTRGQQVTLSCSPISGHRSVSWYQQTPGQGLQFLFEYFSETQRNKGNFPGRFSGRQFSNSRSEMNVSTLELGDSALYLCASSLGLDPYNEQFFGPGTRLTVL.

The rearrangement joins TRBV7-9 to TRBJ2-3; 8 nucleotides agree with TRBD2. V dropped 4 bases and J dropped 3; count of bases not matched to a gene: 9. The CDR3 is made up of 16 amino acids. CDR1 SEHNR and CDR2 FQNEAQ come from the germline V gene (reference sequence). CDR3 DNA sequence: TGTGCCAGCAGCTATCAAGCGGGAGTTCCTACAGATACGCAGTATTTT. It codes for CASSYQAGVPTDTQYF.

The chain recombines TRBV7-6 with TRBJ2-3; D gene uncertain. There are 14 residues in the CDR3. Germline V gene sequence: CDR1 SGHVS, CDR2 FNYEAQ. V was clipped by 6 bases and J by 2 bases, with 12 bases between them. CDR3 loop: CASSLVLYTDTQYF. CDR3 bases: TGTGCCAGCAGTCTTGTCCTTTACACAGATACGCAGTATTTT. Drawing the rest from reference TRBV7-6 and TRBJ2-3, the complete variable domain is GAGVSQSPRYKVTKRGQDVALRCDPISGHVSLYWYRQALGQGPEFLTYFNYEAQQDKSGLPNDRFSAERPEGSISTLTIQRTEQRDSAMYRCASSLVLYTDTQYFGPGTRLTVL.

This clonotype was seen ten or more times. This chain uses TRBV7-7 with TRBJ2-5; D is perhaps TRBD2 (6 bases). Germline lookup yields CDR1 SSHAT and CDR2 FNYEAQ (reference sequence). The V and J ends lost 1 base and 2 bases respectively, with 8 bases between them. The CDR3 loop spans 14 amino acids. The DNA of the CDR3 is TGTGCCAGCAGCTTAGACGGAGGGCAAGAGACCCAGTACTTC. Its protein is CASSLDGGQETQYF. Combining the CDR3 with reference TRBV7-7 and TRBJ2-5 gives the whole variable domain GAGVSQSPRYKVTKRGQDVTLRCDPISSHATLYWYQQALGQGPEFLTYFNYEAQPDKSGLPSDRFSAERPEGSISTLTIQRTEQRDSAMYRCASSLDGGQETQYFGPGTRLLVL.

This clonotype occurred a few times. The V call is TRBV20-1, the J call TRBJ2-1; D is unclear. Germline-derived CDR1 and CDR2 are DFQATT and SNEGSKA (reference sequence). V lost 3 bases, J lost 4 bases, and 10 bases lay in between. This CDR3 is 13 amino acids long. The CDR3 reads CSARSGPYNEQFF. The CDR3 DNA reads as TGCAGTGCTAGGTCCGGGCCTTACAATGAGCAGTTCTTC.

A few counts support this clonotype. The chain uses TRBV27 and TRBJ2-7; D gene unclear. The CDR3 is made up of 12 amino acids. The V end lost 8 bases, the J end lost 5 bases, and 13 bases lay between the germline ends. CDR1 is MNHEY, CDR2 SMNVEV, per germline (reference sequence). Here the CDR3 DNA reads TGTGCCAGCGGCCCTTGGGTCCACGAGCAGTACTTC. This codes for CASGPWVHEQYF.

This clonotype was seen more than once but under ten times. The chain has TRBV27 and TRBJ1-2, with D tentatively TRBD1 (6 bases). CDR1 MNHEY and CDR2 SMNVEV come from the germline V gene (reference sequence). Trimming removed 7 bases at V and 4 bases at J, with 16 bases between. The CDR3 length is 14 residues. The CDR3 sequence: CASTPGHPGYGYTF. The CDR3 DNA reads TGTGCCAGCACCCCGGGACACCCCGGCTATGGCTACACCTTC.

This clonotype was found a few times. V and J are TRBV20-1 and TRBJ1-1, with D perhaps matching TRBD1 (5 bases). V lost 1 base and J lost 0, with 18 bases in between. This CDR3 has 17 residues. The germline gives CDR1 DFQATT, CDR2 SNEGSKA (reference sequence). CDR3 residues: CSARGGRGALMNTEAFF. CDR3 bases: TGCAGTGCTAGAGGTGGTAGGGGCGCCCTAATGAACACTGAAGCTTTCTTT.

The chain uses TRBV3-1 and TRBJ2-6, with D possibly being TRBD2 (5 bases). Trimming shortened V by 0 bases and J by 3 bases, and 12 bases separated the two germline ends. The CDR3 covers 17 residues. CDR1 and CDR2 (germline): LGHDT, YNNKEL (reference sequence). This CDR3 is CASSQDPGVYGANVLTF. CDR3 nucleotides: TGTGCCAGCAGCCAAGATCCCGGGGTTTATGGGGCCAACGTCCTGACTTTC.

This clonotype appeared many times. The chain uses TRBV7-2 and TRBJ2-4; TRBD2 aligns across 10 bases. V gave up 6 bases and J gave up 4 bases; unmatched junction bases: 3. This CDR3 is 14 amino acids long. The germline gives CDR1 SGHTA, CDR2 FQGNSA. The DNA of the CDR3 is TGTGCCAGCAGTCTAGCGGGAGCGAAAAACATTCAGTACTTC. Its protein is CASSLAGAKNIQYF.

This clonotype appeared once. This sequence may be a read error, since a much larger clone differs from it by one base. V and J are TRBV12-3 or TRBV12-4 and TRBJ2-5; D may correspond to TRBD1 or TRBD2 (6 bases each). Between the trimmed V and J ends, which lost 6 bases and 6 bases, there was a span of 17 bases. There are 14 residues in the CDR3. The DNA of the CDR3 is TGTGCCAGCAGACCGGACAGCGGCGGGAAGACCCAGTACTTC. Its protein is CASRPDSGGKTQYF.

V is TRBV5-1 and J is TRBJ2-7; 8 bases map to TRBD1. J lost 6 bases, V lost 2 bases, and 7 bases had no gene match. There are 14 residues in the CDR3. The germline V gene has CDR1 SGHRS and CDR2 YFSETQ. CDR3 DNA sequence: TGCGCCAGCAGCTTTTTGCAGGGGGCCGGCGAGCAGTACTTC. The encoded protein is CASSFLQGAGEQYF.

The chain links TRBV5-1 to TRBJ2-1; D gene uncertain. The CDR3 has 14 amino acids. The ends were cut back, 0 bases at V and 5 bases at J, with 9 bases in the middle. Per the germline V gene, CDR1 is SGHRS and CDR2 is YFSETQ. CDR3 sequence: CASSLGAQNNEQFF. The CDR3 DNA is TGCGCCAGCAGCTTGGGGGCCCAAAACAATGAGCAGTTCTTC.

This clonotype has just a few counts. CDR3 coding DNA: TGCAGCGTGGAACCGGGACTAGCGGGCCGGTTCAGGTTCTTC. This codes for CSVEPGLAGRFRFF. V is TRBV29-1 and J is TRBJ2-1; TRBD2 matches at 12 bases. In germline, CDR1 is SQVTM, CDR2 ANQGSEA. V trimming: 6 bases; J trimming: 15 bases; junction bases outside the gene matches: 15. The CDR3 length is 14 residues.

This chain joins TRBV27 and TRBJ2-7, with 7 bases identical to TRBD1. Trimming took 4 bases from V and 6 from J; bases not matched to a gene: 6. The CDR3 totals 13 residues. Germline loops: CDR1 MNHEY, CDR2 SMNVEV (reference sequence). This CDR3 reads CASSSQGVGEQYF. The CDR3 bases are TGTGCCAGCAGTTCCCAGGGGGTCGGCGAGCAGTACTTC.

This clonotype was counted at least ten times. The chain joins TRBV7-2 to TRBJ1-2; TRBD1 is a possible D gene (6 bases). The CDR3 consists of 14 residues. The V end lost 5 bases, the J end lost 2 bases, and 12 bases lay between the germline ends. From germline, CDR1 is SGHTA and CDR2 FQGNSA. The CDR3 region is CASSPAGGNYGYTF. The CDR3 DNA reads TGTGCCAGCAGCCCGGCGGGGGGCAACTATGGCTACACCTTC.

For this clonotype: Lacking the conserved final phenylalanine or tryptophan, this CDR3 likely reflects a read error. V is TRBV3-1 and J is TRBJ2-1; TRBD2 might be the D (5 bases). The germline V gene has CDR1 LGHDT and CDR2 YNNKEL (reference sequence). V lost 4 bases, J lost 5 bases, and 12 bases lay in between. The CDR3 covers 14 residues. The CDR3 DNA sequence: TGTGCCAGCAGCCGAGGGATAGCGAACAATGAGCAGTTCTTA. Protein sequence: CASSRGIANNEQFL.

The genes are TRBV6-6 and TRBJ2-7, with D possibly matching TRBD1 (5 bases). This CDR3 contains 14 residues. The V and J ends lost 7 bases and 6 bases respectively, with 19 bases between them. The V gene's germline CDR1 is MNHNY and CDR2 SVGAGI (reference sequence). For the CDR3, the DNA is TGTGCCAGCACCCAGCCCCAGGGCCGGAGCGAGCAGTACTTC. Its translation: CASTQPQGRSEQYF.

The chain carries TRBV10-2 and TRBJ2-7; 7 bases are a match to TRBD2. The J call may be wrong; the DNA end is better matched by TRBJ2-5. The CDR3 is made up of 14 amino acids. Germline CDR1 is WSHSY and CDR2 is SAAADI. CDR3 nucleotide sequence: TGCGCCAGCCAACCTTCGGGAGCGGGGGAGACCCAGTACTTC. It encodes CASQPSGAGETQYF.

This clonotype has a count of ten or more. This chain links TRBV11-3 with TRBJ2-5; D not resolved. This CDR3 is 14 amino acids long. CDR1 SGHNT and CDR2 YENEEA come from the germline V gene. V lost 1 base and J lost 2, with 8 bases in between. The CDR3: CASSLGGTQETQYF. Here the CDR3 DNA reads TGTGCCAGCAGCTTAGGCGGAACACAAGAGACCCAGTACTTC.

The J gene is TRBJ2-7, the V gene TRBV7-2; D ambiguous. The CDR3 length is 12 residues. Trimming took 1 base from V and 6 from J, leaving 7 bases between them. Germline V CDR1 and CDR2: SGHTA, FQGNSA. CDR3 loop: CASSLVVTEQYF. CDR3 DNA sequence: TGTGCCAGCAGCTTAGTAGTAACCGAGCAGTACTTC. Supplemented by reference TRBV7-2 and TRBJ2-7, the full variable domain reads GAGVSQSPSNKVTEKGKDVELRCDPISGHTALYWYRQSLGQGLEFLIYFQGNSAPDKSGLPSDRFSAERTGGSVSTLTIQRTQQEDSAVYLCASSLVVTEQYFGPGTRLTVT.

This clonotype was detected only a few times. The rearrangement links TRBV6-2 or TRBV6-3 to TRBJ2-3; 9 bases agree with TRBD2. This CDR3 contains 15 residues. V shed 7 bases and J 6 bases; nucleotides not matched to a gene: 11. In germline, CDR1 is MNHEY, CDR2 SVGEGT. In nucleotides, the CDR3 is TGTGCCAGCAAGGTCCTAGCGGGACACCTCGATACGCAGTATTTT. This codes for CASKVLAGHLDTQYF.

The rearrangement uses TRBV13 and TRBJ2-1; TRBD2 aligns across 7 bases. From germline, CDR1 is PRHDT and CDR2 FYEKMQ (reference sequence). V shed 3 bases, J shed 10 bases, and the junction held 9 bases outside the gene matches. The CDR3 spans 14 residues. The CDR3 DNA is TGTGCCAGCAGCTTGACGGGAGGATCACGCGAGCAGTTCTTC. Its protein product is CASSLTGGSREQFF.

This clonotype turned up a few times. The V call is TRBV20-1, the J call TRBJ2-7; the D call may be TRBD1 or TRBD2 (7 bases each). The J call may be in error: the DNA end matches TRBJ2-5 better. Germline CDR1 is DFQATT and CDR2 is SNEGSKA (reference sequence). There are 17 residues in the CDR3. CDR3 in amino acids: CSATPFERDSHGETQYF. The DNA of the CDR3 is TGCAGTGCTACCCCTTTTGAGCGGGACAGCCATGGGGAGACCCAGTACTTC.

This clonotype came up a few times. The gene calls are TRBV28 and TRBJ1-4, with D unclear. In germline, CDR1 is MDHEN, CDR2 SYDVKM. Trimming stripped 1 base from V and 10 bases from J, with 7 bases between. The CDR3 spans 12 residues. The CDR3 spells CASSLSDVKLFF. The CDR3 DNA is TGTGCCAGCAGTTTATCTGATGTAAAACTGTTTTTT.

The chain is built from TRBV20-1 and TRBJ2-5, with 7 positions matching TRBD2. This CDR3 spans 15 amino acids. V shed 3 bases and J 2 bases; nucleotides not matched to a gene: 9. The germline V gene encodes CDR1 DFQATT and CDR2 SNEGSKA (reference sequence). CDR3 in amino acids: CSASGTRAGQETQYF. CDR3 nucleotide sequence: TGCAGTGCTAGCGGAACCCGAGCGGGGCAAGAGACCCAGTACTTC.

This chain links TRBV20-1 with TRBJ2-3; 9 positions match TRBD1. J gave up 5 bases and V 0 bases, and 6 bases lay outside the gene matches. Germline CDR1 DFQATT, CDR2 SNEGSKA (reference sequence). CDR3 length equals 15 residues. Written as DNA, the CDR3 is TGCAGTGCTAGAGACCCGGGACAGGGAGTAGATACGCAGTATTTT. The encoded protein is CSARDPGQGVDTQYF.

This clonotype was observed a single time. J is TRBJ2-5 and V is TRBV7-3; D possibly corresponds to TRBD2 (5 bases). The CDR3 totals 14 residues. V was clipped by 0 bases and J by 5 bases, with 10 bases between them. CDR1 SGHTA and CDR2 FQGTGA come from the germline V gene. CDR3 amino acids: CASSLTVGEETQYF. DNA of the CDR3: TGTGCCAGCAGCTTAACGGTCGGGGAGGAGACCCAGTACTTC.

This clonotype came up a few times. The chain uses TRBV4-1 and TRBJ2-3; TRBD2 might be the D (6 bases). This CDR3 spans 17 amino acids. CDR1 is MGHRA, CDR2 YSYEKL, per germline. V was pared by 1 base and J by 6 bases, with 20 bases between. CDR3 nucleotide sequence: TGCGCCAGCAGCCAAGTCCAAGGCGGGGTTTTTGGTGATACGCAGTATTTT. Translated: CASSQVQGGVFGDTQYF.